This T cell receptor beta chain stems from a study of cytotoxic CD8 clonotypes in ibrutinib-treated CLL. Turning to the study itself: Median treatment time before response sampling was 12 months, range 6 to 36.

Details on this clone: Its antigen remains unidentified.

General study results and limits: Clonality correlated strongly with circulating CD8+ T cells and exceeded age-matched healthy donors at baseline.

About 2 micrograms of genomic DNA, which was extracted from cryopreserved PBMCs, served as the material used for the TCR beta libraries. Measured with immunoSEQ multiplex PCR; TCRdb has only the in-frame clones, and not every one. The profile shows over 250,000 clones, roughly four fifths of them singletons. Germline V CDR1 and CDR2: MNHEY, SMNVEV (reference sequence). The CDR3 is 13 residues long. V shed 3 bases and J 6 bases; nucleotides not matched to a gene: 4. The TCR was taken from a human donor with chronic lymphocytic leukemia. The material sequenced was PBMCs, taken at disease progression, from a patient treated with ibrutinib. The chain uses TRBV27 and TRBJ2-7; 8 bases map to TRBD1. The CDR3 DNA sequence: TGTGCCAGCAGTTTCCAGGGGGCGATCGAGCAGTACTTC. Protein product: CASSFQGAIEQYF.